Listed here is a single T cell receptor beta chain. Antigen specificity is unknown. The sample is drawn from a study of T-cell memory formation after mild COVID-19. General study results and limits: In pre-infection memory, a portion of responding clones appeared, which suggested that cross-reactive memory joined. Contracting CD4+ clones were located mainly in CM and EM, and CD8+ clones in EMRA.

The CDR3 consists of 15 residues. Germline V gives CDR1 SGHRS, CDR2 YFSETQ. The V and J ends lost 4 bases and 2 bases respectively, with 12 bases between them. TCRdb analysed the 5' RACE reads with MiXCR anew, one entry per CDR3 protein. The sample includes approximately 240,000 distinct CDR3 sequences, less than 20% of them seen just once. This sequence was found in a man between 18 and 29 years old who had mild COVID-19 (a few samples of this study predate the infection). Cell type and time point are not known. The rearrangement links TRBV5-1 to TRBJ2-2, with D possibly being TRBD1 (6 bases). Sequences were obtained from PBMCs or a T cell subset sorted from them (not recorded which). CDR3 coding DNA: TGCGCCAGCAGCCAAAAGACAGGAAACACCGGGGAGCTGTTTTTT. Translated, it gives CASSQKTGNTGELFF.